The 28 T cell receptor beta chains below were found in one sample sequenced in a study of OX40 agonist ivuxolimab in advanced cancers. The repertoire was sequenced with immunoSEQ multiplex PCR; TCRdb's copy has only in-frame clones and lacks some. There are about 67,000 clones in the sample; 70% to 85% occur only once, and 2.4% lies in the top ten. The sample here was CD4+ or CD8+ T cells sorted from blood, taken in a trial of the OX40 agonist ivuxolimab. The source is an adult with an advanced solid tumor such as melanoma, head and neck, liver or kidney cancer.

Only one count was recorded for this clone. The J gene is TRBJ1-1, the V gene TRBV11-2; D remains unclear. The CDR3 length is 14 residues. In germline, CDR1 is SGHAT, CDR2 FQNNGV. Trimming stripped 1 base from V and 1 base from J, with 7 bases between. The CDR3 DNA sequence: TGTGCCAGCAGCTTAGTGGCCGCGAACACTGAAGCTTTCTTT. This codes for CASSLVAANTEAFF.

This clone showed up just once. The rearrangement links TRBV2 to TRBJ2-7, with D unresolved. This CDR3 has 13 amino acids. Germline CDR1 reads SNHLY; CDR2 reads FYNNEI. Trimming removed 8 bases from V and 2 bases from J, with 13 bases in between. The CDR3 region has the DNA TGTGCCAGCCTGCCCGGGCTACCCTACGAGCAGTACTTC. It codes for CASLPGLPYEQYF. The whole variable domain, filled in from reference TRBV2 and TRBJ2-7, reads EPEVTQTPSHQVTQMGQEVILRCVPISNHLYFYWYRQILGQKVEFLVSFYNNEISEKSEIFDDQFSVERPDGSNFTLKIRSTKLEDSAMYFCASLPGLPYEQYFGPGTRLTVT.

This clone was counted once. The V gene is TRBV18, the J gene TRBJ1-1; D is uncertain. The CDR3 covers 14 residues. CDR1 KGHSH and CDR2 LQKENI come from the germline V gene. Trimming took off 4 bases at V and 3 bases at J, with 12 bases between the two ends. The CDR3: CASSQVSRDTEAFF. CDR3 bases: TGTGCCAGCTCACAGGTCTCTCGGGACACTGAAGCTTTCTTT. Full variable domain (outside the CDR3, taken from reference TRBV18 and TRBJ1-1): NAGVMQNPRHLVRRRGQEARLRCSPMKGHSHVYWYRQLPEEGLKFMVYLQKENIIDESGMPKERFSAEFPKEGPSILRIQQVVRGDSAAYFCASSQVSRDTEAFFGQGTRLTVV.

The J gene is TRBJ1-4, the V gene TRBV5-1, with 9 nucleotides matching TRBD1. Per germline, CDR1 SGHRS and CDR2 YFSETQ. Trimming cost V 3 bases and J 8 bases; bases outside gene matches: 11. The CDR3 is made up of 16 amino acids. CDR3 region: CASSSVASGQGEKLFF. DNA of the CDR3: TGCGCCAGCAGCTCAGTGGCTTCGGGACAGGGAGAAAAACTGTTTTTT.

The chain recombines TRBV7-9 with TRBJ2-7, with TRBD1 matching 7 bases. CDR3 length equals 15 residues. V shed 6 bases and J 1 base; nucleotides not matched to a gene: 9. Germline V CDR1 and CDR2: SEHNR, FQNEAQ (reference sequence). The CDR3: CASRDPGQPSYEQYF. For the CDR3, the DNA is TGTGCCAGCAGGGACCCGGGACAGCCATCCTACGAGCAGTACTTC. Full variable domain (outside the CDR3, taken from reference TRBV7-9 and TRBJ2-7): DTGVSQNPRHKITKRGQNVTFRCDPISEHNRLYWYRQTLGQGPEFLTYFQNEAQLEKSRLLSDRFSAERPKGSFSTLEIQRTEQGDSAMYLCASRDPGQPSYEQYFGPGTRLTVT.

V and J are TRBV11-3 and TRBJ2-7; D assignment may be TRBD1 or TRBD2 (5 bases each). The CDR3 is made up of 15 amino acids. CDR1 and CDR2 (germline): SGHNT, YENEEA. The ends were cut back, 4 bases at V and 5 bases at J, with 18 bases in the middle. Written as DNA, the CDR3 is TGTGCCAGCAGCTCCCGTGGCGGTTGGGGACACGAGCAGTACTTC. This sequence encodes CASSSRGGWGHEQYF.

The V and J genes are TRBV6-1 and TRBJ2-7; D is undetermined. Germline V CDR1 and CDR2: MNHNS, SASEGT. Between the trimmed V and J ends, which lost 11 bases and 5 bases, there was a span of 10 bases. The CDR3 length is 10 residues. CDR3 in DNA: TGTGCCTGCAACATCAACGAGCAGTACTTC. It is translated as CACNINEQYF.

The chain links TRBV5-5 to TRBJ2-3; D might be TRBD2 (7 bases). V was pared by 0 bases and J by 9 bases, with 20 bases between. The CDR3 runs to 16 residues. CDR1 SGHKS and CDR2 YYEKEE come from the germline V gene (reference sequence). CDR3 amino acids: CASSLEGAGAQITQYF. For the CDR3, the DNA is TGTGCCAGCAGCTTGGAGGGTGCGGGGGCACAGATAACGCAGTATTTT.

The rearrangement joins TRBV11-1 to TRBJ2-1, with D possibly TRBD2 on 6 matching bases. Germline CDR1 is SGHAT and CDR2 is FQDESV (reference sequence). Trimming stripped 4 bases from V and 8 bases from J, with 24 bases between. CDR3 length equals 17 residues. The DNA for the CDR3 is TGTGCCAGCAGCTACCTCCCGGCGGGGAGCTCCCCCTATGAGCAGTTCTTC. It specifies CASSYLPAGSSPYEQFF.

The J gene is TRBJ1-1, the V gene TRBV6-5; the D is unclear. This CDR3 has 13 residues. Germline V lookup: CDR1 MNHEY, CDR2 SVGAGI. Trimming cost V 6 bases and J 2 bases, with 10 bases left between them. The CDR3 here is CASRDVGNTEAFF. The CDR3 nucleotides read TGTGCCAGCAGAGATGTGGGAAACACTGAAGCTTTCTTT.

V usage is TRBV7-8 and J usage is TRBJ1-1; possibly TRBD1 for D (5 bases). The CDR3 consists of 16 residues. V was trimmed by 5 bases and J by 2 bases, leaving 18 bases between them. Germline V lookup: CDR1 SGHVS, CDR2 FQNEAQ. CDR3 sequence (DNA): TGTGCCAGCAGCCGGGGGTGGAGGCAGGAAAACACTGAAGCTTTCTTT. Its protein product is CASSRGWRQENTEAFF.

The chain combines TRBV6-5 with TRBJ1-5, with 7 bases matching TRBD1. Losses at the gene ends were 9 bases for V and 4 bases for J; bases not matched to a gene: 6. The germline V gene encodes CDR1 MNHEY and CDR2 SVGAGI. The CDR3 contains 13 residues. The CDR3 DNA follows: TGTGCCAGTCAATCGACAGGGAATCAGCCCCAGCATTTT. This codes for CASQSTGNQPQHF.

The chain recombines TRBV13 with TRBJ2-1, with a tentative D call TRBD1 (6 bases). CDR3 length equals 15 residues. CDR1 and CDR2 from the germline V gene are PRHDT and FYEKMQ (reference sequence). The V end lost 5 bases, the J end lost 2 bases, and 13 bases lay between the germline ends. Here the CDR3 DNA reads TGTGCCAGCAGCCCAGGGGTGGGGGCCTACAATGAGCAGTTCTTC. Protein sequence: CASSPGVGAYNEQFF.

The chain carries TRBV5-1 and TRBJ1-4; no reliable D call. Trimming left V 4 bases short and J 5 bases short, with 15 bases between. The CDR3 length is 15 residues. CDR1 and CDR2 from the germline V gene are SGHRS and YFSETQ. The CDR3 region is CASSPGGPQNEKLFF. CDR3 DNA sequence: TGCGCCAGCAGCCCCGGCGGGCCGCAGAATGAAAAACTGTTTTTT.

The chain couples TRBV19 to TRBJ2-5; 8 nucleotides align to TRBD2. There are 14 residues in the CDR3. V lost 6 bases to trimming and J lost 5 bases; unmatched junction nucleotides: 8. CDR1 and CDR2 from the germline V gene are LNHDA and SQIVND (reference sequence). The DNA of the CDR3 is TGTGCCAGTAGAAGAGCGGGGGCTTTGGAGACCCAGTACTTC. Translating it yields CASRRAGALETQYF.

As for this clone: The germline gene is not matched at one end of the junction; a read error may be the cause. This chain joins TRBV7-7 and TRBJ2-5; 11 nucleotides agree with TRBD2. The CDR3 is 18 amino acids. Germline CDR1 reads SSHAT; CDR2 reads FNYEAQ (reference sequence). The CDR3 spells CASSPQRLAGPPQETQYF. The CDR3, as DNA: TGTGCTAGCAGCCCACAGAGACTAGCGGGGCCCCCCCAAGAGACCCAGTACTTC.

This chain uses TRBV7-9 with TRBJ2-1; 7 bases line up with TRBD1. The CDR3 covers 14 residues. The V gene's germline CDR1 is SEHNR and CDR2 FQNEAQ (reference sequence). Trimming took 5 bases from V and 1 from J; bases not matched to a gene: 2. The CDR3 is CASSPGGSYNEQFF. For the CDR3, the DNA is TGTGCCAGCAGCCCAGGGGGATCCTACAATGAGCAGTTCTTC. The whole variable domain, remainder taken from reference TRBV7-9 and TRBJ2-1, is DTGVSQNPRHKITKRGQNVTFRCDPISEHNRLYWYRQTLGQGPEFLTYFQNEAQLEKSRLLSDRFSAERPKGSFSTLEIQRTEQGDSAMYLCASSPGGSYNEQFFGPGTRLTVL.

V gene TRBV5-6 combines with J gene TRBJ1-2, with D unclear. V shed 1 base and J shed 8 bases, with 6 bases lying between them. Germline assignment: CDR1 SGHDT and CDR2 YYEEEE. The CDR3 spans 11 residues. Here the CDR3 reads CASSLIGGYTF. CDR3 nucleotide sequence: TGTGCCAGCAGCTTGATTGGCGGCTACACCTTC.

The rearrangement uses TRBV28 and TRBJ1-6; 8 bases are a match to TRBD1. V lost 3 bases to trimming and J lost 10 bases; unmatched junction nucleotides: 8. Germline lookup yields CDR1 MDHEN and CDR2 SYDVKM. This CDR3 spans 15 amino acids. DNA of the CDR3: TGTGCCAGCAGTTTCCGTCGGACAGGGCCCTCACCCCTCCACTTT. Translation: CASSFRRTGPSPLHF.

The chain has TRBV5-8 and TRBJ1-5; 8 nucleotides align to TRBD1. The germline CDR1 and CDR2 sequences are SGHTS and YDEGEE. The ends lost 4 bases at V and 2 bases at J; junction bases unmatched: 14. The CDR3 is made up of 18 amino acids. The CDR3 loop is CASSLLTQGALGNQPQHF. As DNA, the CDR3 is TGTGCCAGCAGCCTCCTTACGCAGGGGGCCTTGGGCAATCAGCCCCAGCATTTT.

This clone turned up a few times. J is TRBJ1-1 and V is TRBV19; D call uncertain. Looked up from germline, CDR1 is LNHDA and CDR2 is SQIVND (reference sequence). V lost 6 bases to trimming and J lost 4 bases, with 12 bases between them. This CDR3 region has 13 residues. The CDR3 here is CASSQQWTTEAFF. Here the CDR3 DNA reads TGTGCCAGTAGCCAACAGTGGACCACTGAAGCTTTCTTT.

The V gene is TRBV5-6, the J gene TRBJ1-1; D remains ambiguous. Per germline, CDR1 SGHDT and CDR2 YYEEEE. The CDR3 totals 12 residues. The V end lost 2 bases, the J end lost 2 bases, and 4 bases lay between the germline ends. The CDR3 nucleotides are TGTGCCAGCAGCTTTTTCAACACTGAAGCTTTCTTT. It translates to CASSFFNTEAFF.

The chain couples TRBV5-1 to TRBJ2-6; D is possibly TRBD1 (5 bases). CDR1 and CDR2 from the germline V gene are SGHRS and YFSETQ. The CDR3 has 15 residues. V was shortened by 0 bases and J by 3 bases, with 7 bases between the two germline ends. CDR3 in amino acids: CASSLGGNGANVLTF. The CDR3 nucleotides read TGCGCCAGCAGCTTGGGGGGCAATGGGGCCAACGTCCTGACTTTC.

J is TRBJ1-1 and V is TRBV10-3; TRBD1 agrees at 7 bases. The germline CDR1 and CDR2 sequences are ENHRY and SYGVKD. The CDR3 contains 13 residues. Trimming cost V 6 bases and J 7 bases; bases outside gene matches: 8. The CDR3 DNA sequence: TGTGCCATCAGGACAGGGTCGGCCAATGAAGCTTTCTTT. Translated, it gives CAIRTGSANEAFF.

V is TRBV28 and J is TRBJ1-3; TRBD1 matches 9 bases. The CDR3 totals 15 residues. The junction had 4 bases not matched to a gene; V was cut back by 3 bases and J by 4 bases. Germline CDR1 MDHEN, CDR2 SYDVKM. The CDR3 bases are TGTGCCAGCAGTTTTGCCACAGGGGGCGGAAACACCATATATTTT. Translation gives CASSFATGGGNTIYF.

This clone was observed a few times. The rearrangement uses TRBV19 and TRBJ2-5; 15 bases match TRBD2. Germline CDR1 is LNHDA and CDR2 is SQIVND (reference sequence). This CDR3 spans 16 amino acids. V gave up 5 bases and J gave up 5 bases; unmatched junction bases: 6. CDR3 region: CASSPGTSGGWETQYF. The CDR3 bases are TGTGCCAGTAGTCCCGGGACTAGCGGGGGGTGGGAGACCCAGTACTTC.

The rearrangement uses TRBV14 and TRBJ2-5; D possibly matches TRBD1 or TRBD2 (6 bases each). The CDR3 length is 15 residues. Trimming removed 1 base at V and 2 bases at J, with 11 bases between. Germline loops: CDR1 SGHDN, CDR2 FVKESK. CDR3: CASSQVQGRQETQYF. CDR3 coding DNA: TGTGCCAGCAGCCAAGTTCAGGGGAGGCAAGAGACCCAGTACTTC.

The V gene is TRBV28, the J gene TRBJ2-2; tentatively, D is TRBD1 (6 bases). With 5 bases removed from V and 6 bases from J, the gap between germline ends came to 10 bases. There are 13 residues in the CDR3. Per the germline V gene, CDR1 is MDHEN and CDR2 is SYDVKM. The CDR3: CASSLRGPGELFF. For the CDR3, the DNA is TGTGCCAGCAGTCTCAGGGGACCCGGGGAGCTGTTTTTT.